This T cell receptor beta chain was retrieved from a study of patients and donors after allogeneic stem cell transplantation. TCRdb reanalysed the RT-PCR reads using MiXCR and keeps one entry per CDR3 protein. The table records about 160,000 distinct CDR3 sequences, about 24% of them present only once. This clonotype appeared a few times. Sequencing used blood, either unsorted or a sorted T cell fraction (not recorded which). This TCR came from a human donor who was either an allogeneic HSCT recipient or a stem cell or donor lymphocyte infusion donor (not recorded which). It is not recorded whose cells these are; they may come from a transplant donor.

The CDR3 here is CASSLRAYSSGNTIYF. CDR3 DNA sequence: TGTGCCAGCAGTTTACGAGCCTACAGCTCTGGAAACACCATATATTTT. The rearrangement links TRBV6-5 to TRBJ1-3, with D hard to call. V was shortened by 4 bases and J by 0 bases, with 13 bases between the two germline ends. Germline CDR1 MNHEY, CDR2 SVGAGI. CDR3 length: 16 amino acids.